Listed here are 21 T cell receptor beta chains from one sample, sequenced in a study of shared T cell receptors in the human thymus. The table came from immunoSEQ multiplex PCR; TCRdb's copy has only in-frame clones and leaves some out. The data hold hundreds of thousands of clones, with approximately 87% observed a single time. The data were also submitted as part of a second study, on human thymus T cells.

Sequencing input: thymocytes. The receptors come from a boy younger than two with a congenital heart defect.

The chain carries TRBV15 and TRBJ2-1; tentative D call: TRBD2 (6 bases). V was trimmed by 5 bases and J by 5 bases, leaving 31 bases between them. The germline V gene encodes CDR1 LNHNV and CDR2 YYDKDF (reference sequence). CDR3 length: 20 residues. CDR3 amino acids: CATSLLVGPGAPARDNEQFF. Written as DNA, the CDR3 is TGTGCCACCAGCCTGCTAGTGGGGCCGGGAGCCCCCGCGAGGGACAATGAGCAGTTCTTC.

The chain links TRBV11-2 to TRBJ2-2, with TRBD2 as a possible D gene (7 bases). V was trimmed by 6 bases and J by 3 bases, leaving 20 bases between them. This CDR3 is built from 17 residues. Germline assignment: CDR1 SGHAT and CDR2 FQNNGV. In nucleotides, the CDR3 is TGTGCCAGCAGTGTGGTGGGTAGGGGGAGGGACACCGGGGAGCTGTTTTTT. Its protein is CASSVVGRGRDTGELFF.

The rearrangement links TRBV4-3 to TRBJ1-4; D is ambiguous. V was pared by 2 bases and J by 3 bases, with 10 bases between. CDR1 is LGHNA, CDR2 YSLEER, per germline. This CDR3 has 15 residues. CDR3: CASSQSYRANEKLFF. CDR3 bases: TGCGCCAGCAGCCAAAGCTATCGGGCTAATGAAAAACTGTTTTTT.

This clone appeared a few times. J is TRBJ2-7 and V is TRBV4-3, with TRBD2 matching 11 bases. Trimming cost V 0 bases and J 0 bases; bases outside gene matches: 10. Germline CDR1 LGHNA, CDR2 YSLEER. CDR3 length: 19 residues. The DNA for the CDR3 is TGCGCCAGCAGCCAAGAGCAACTGACTAGCGGGACGGGCTCCTACGAGCAGTACTTC. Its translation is CASSQEQLTSGTGSYEQYF.

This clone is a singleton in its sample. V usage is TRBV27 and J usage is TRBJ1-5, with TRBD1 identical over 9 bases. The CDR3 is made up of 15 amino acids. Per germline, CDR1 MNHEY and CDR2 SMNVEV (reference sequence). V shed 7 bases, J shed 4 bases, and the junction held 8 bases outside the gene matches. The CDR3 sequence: CASKSRDRENQPQHF. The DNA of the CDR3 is TGTGCCAGCAAGAGCCGGGACAGGGAGAATCAGCCCCAGCATTTT.

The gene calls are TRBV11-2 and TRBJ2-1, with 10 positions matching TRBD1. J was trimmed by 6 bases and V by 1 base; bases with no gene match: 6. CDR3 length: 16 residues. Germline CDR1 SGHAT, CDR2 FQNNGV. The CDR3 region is CASSLGGQGGPNEQFF. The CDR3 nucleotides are TGTGCCAGCAGCTTAGGAGGACAGGGGGGTCCCAATGAGCAGTTCTTC.

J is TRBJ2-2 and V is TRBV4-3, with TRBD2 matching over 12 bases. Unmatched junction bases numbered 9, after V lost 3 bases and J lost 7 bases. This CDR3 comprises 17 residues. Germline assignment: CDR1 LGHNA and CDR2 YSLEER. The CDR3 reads CASSQGRLAGVNGELFF. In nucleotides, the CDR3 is TGCGCCAGCAGCCAGGGCAGACTAGCGGGAGTTAACGGGGAGCTGTTTTTT.

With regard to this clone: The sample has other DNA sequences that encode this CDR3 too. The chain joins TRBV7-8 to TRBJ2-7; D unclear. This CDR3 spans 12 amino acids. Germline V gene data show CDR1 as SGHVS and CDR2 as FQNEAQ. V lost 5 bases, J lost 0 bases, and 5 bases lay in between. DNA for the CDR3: TGTGCCAGCAGCCCCAGCTCCTACGAGCAGTACTTC. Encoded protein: CASSPSSYEQYF.

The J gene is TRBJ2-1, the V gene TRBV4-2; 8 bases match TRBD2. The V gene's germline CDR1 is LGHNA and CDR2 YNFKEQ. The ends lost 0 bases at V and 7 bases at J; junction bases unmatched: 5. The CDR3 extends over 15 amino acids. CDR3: CASSQELAVWNEQFF. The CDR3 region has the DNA TGTGCCAGCAGCCAAGAACTAGCGGTCTGGAATGAGCAGTTCTTC.

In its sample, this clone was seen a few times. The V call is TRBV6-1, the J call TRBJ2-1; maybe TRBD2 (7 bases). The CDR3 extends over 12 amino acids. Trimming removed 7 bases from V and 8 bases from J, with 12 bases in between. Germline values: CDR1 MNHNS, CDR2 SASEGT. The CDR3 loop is CASNRGADEQFF. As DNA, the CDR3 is TGTGCCAGCAACCGGGGGGCCGATGAGCAGTTCTTC.

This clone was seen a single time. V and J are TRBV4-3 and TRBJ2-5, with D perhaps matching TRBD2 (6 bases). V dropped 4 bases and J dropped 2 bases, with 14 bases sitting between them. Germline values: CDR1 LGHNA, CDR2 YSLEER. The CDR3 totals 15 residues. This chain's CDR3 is CASSPNGLPQETQYF. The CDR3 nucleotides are TGCGCCAGCAGCCCTAATGGACTACCTCAAGAGACCCAGTACTTC.

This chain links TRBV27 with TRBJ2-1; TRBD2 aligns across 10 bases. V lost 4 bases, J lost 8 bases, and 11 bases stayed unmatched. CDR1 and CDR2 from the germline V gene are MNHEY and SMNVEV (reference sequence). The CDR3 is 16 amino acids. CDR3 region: CASSYQAGGPSHEQFF. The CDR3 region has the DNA TGTGCCAGCAGTTATCAAGCGGGAGGGCCATCCCATGAGCAGTTCTTC.

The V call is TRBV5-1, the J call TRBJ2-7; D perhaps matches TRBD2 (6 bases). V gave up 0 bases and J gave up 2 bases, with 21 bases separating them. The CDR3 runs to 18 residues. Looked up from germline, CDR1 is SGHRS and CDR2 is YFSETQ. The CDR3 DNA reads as TGCGCCAGCAGCTTGGCCGGGAGTGGAGGATTGGGAACCTACGAGCAGTACTTC. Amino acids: CASSLAGSGGLGTYEQYF. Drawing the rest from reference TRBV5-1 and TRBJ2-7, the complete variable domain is KAGVTQTPRYLIKTRGQQVTLSCSPISGHRSVSWYQQTPGQGLQFLFEYFSETQRNKGNFPGRFSGRQFSNSRSEMNVSTLELGDSALYLCASSLAGSGGLGTYEQYFGPGTRLTVT.

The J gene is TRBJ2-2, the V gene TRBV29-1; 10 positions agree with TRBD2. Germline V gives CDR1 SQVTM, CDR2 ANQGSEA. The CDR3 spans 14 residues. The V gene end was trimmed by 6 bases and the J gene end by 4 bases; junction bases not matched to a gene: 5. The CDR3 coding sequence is TGCAGCGTCGGGACTAGCGTAACCACCGGGGAGCTGTTTTTT. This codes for CSVGTSVTTGELFF.

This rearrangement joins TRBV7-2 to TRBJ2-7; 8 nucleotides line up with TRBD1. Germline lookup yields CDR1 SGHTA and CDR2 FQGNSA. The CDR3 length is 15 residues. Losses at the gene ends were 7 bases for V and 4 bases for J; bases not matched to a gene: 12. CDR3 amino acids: CASKSYRGDRYEQYF. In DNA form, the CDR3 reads TGTGCCAGCAAATCATACAGGGGGGATAGGTACGAGCAGTACTTC.

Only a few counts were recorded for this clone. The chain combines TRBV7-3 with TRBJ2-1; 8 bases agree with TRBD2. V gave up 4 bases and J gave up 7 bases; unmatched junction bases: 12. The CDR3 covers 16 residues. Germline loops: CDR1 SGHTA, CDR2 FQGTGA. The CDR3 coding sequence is TGTGCCAGCAGCTGGGGGAGGTCGGGAGGGTTAAATGAGCAGTTCTTC. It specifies CASSWGRSGGLNEQFF. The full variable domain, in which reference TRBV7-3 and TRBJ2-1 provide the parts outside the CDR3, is GAGVSQTPSNKVTEKGKYVELRCDPISGHTALYWYRQSLGQGPEFLIYFQGTGAADDSGLPNDRFFAVRPEGSVSTLKIQRTERGDSAVYLCASSWGRSGGLNEQFFGPGTRLTVL.

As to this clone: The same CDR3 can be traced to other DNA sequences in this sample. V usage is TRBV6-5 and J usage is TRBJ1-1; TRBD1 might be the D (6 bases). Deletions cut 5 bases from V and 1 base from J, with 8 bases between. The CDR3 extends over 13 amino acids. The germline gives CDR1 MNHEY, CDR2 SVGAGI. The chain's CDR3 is CASSTRGNTEAFF. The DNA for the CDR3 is TGTGCCAGCAGTACCAGGGGGAACACTGAAGCTTTCTTT.

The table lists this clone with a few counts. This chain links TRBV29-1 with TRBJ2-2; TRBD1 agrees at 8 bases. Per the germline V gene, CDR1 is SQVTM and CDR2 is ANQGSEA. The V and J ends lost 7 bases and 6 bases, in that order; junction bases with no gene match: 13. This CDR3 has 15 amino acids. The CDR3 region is CSAANRGARAGELFF. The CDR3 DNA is TGCAGCGCCGCAAACAGGGGGGCGAGGGCCGGGGAGCTGTTTTTT.

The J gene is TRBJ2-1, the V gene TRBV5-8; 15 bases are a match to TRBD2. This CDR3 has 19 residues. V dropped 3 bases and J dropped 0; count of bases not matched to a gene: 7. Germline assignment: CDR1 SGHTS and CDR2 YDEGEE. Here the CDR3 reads CASSCHGLAGGSSYNEQFF. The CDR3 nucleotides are TGTGCCAGCAGCTGCCACGGACTAGCGGGAGGGAGCTCCTACAATGAGCAGTTCTTC.

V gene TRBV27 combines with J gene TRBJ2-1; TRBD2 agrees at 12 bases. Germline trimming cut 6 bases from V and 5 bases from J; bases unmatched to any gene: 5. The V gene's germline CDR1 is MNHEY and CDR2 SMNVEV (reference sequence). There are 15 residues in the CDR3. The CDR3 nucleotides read TGTGCCAGCAGCCCTAGCGGGAGGGGGGACAATGAGCAGTTCTTC. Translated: CASSPSGRGDNEQFF.

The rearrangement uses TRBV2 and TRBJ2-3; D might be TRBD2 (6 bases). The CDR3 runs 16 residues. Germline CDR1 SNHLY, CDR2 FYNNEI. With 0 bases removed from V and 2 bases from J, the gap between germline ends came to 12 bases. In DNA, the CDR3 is TGTGCCAGCAGTGAAGCGGTAGCGGTATCCACAGATACGCAGTATTTT. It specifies CASSEAVAVSTDTQYF.